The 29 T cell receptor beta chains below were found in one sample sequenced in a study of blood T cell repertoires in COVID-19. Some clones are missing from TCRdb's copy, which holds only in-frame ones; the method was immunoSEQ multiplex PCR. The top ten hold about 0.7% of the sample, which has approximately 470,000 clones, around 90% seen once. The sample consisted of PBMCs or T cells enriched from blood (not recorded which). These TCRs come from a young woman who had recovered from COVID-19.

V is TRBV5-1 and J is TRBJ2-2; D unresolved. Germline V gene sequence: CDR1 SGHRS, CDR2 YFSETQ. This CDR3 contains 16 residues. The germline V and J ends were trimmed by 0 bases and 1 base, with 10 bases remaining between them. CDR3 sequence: CASSLDSPGNTGELFF. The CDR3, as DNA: TGCGCCAGCAGCTTGGATAGCCCTGGGAACACCGGGGAGCTGTTTTTT. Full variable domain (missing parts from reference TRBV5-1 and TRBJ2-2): KAGVTQTPRYLIKTRGQQVTLSCSPISGHRSVSWYQQTPGQGLQFLFEYFSETQRNKGNFPGRFSGRQFSNSRSEMNVSTLELGDSALYLCASSLDSPGNTGELFFGEGSRLTVL.

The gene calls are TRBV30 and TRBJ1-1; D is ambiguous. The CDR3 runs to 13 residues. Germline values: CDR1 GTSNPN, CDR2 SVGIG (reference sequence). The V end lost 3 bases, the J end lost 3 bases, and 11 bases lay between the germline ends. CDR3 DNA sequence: TGTGCCTGGAGAACGGGGAGGGACACTGAAGCTTTCTTT. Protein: CAWRTGRDTEAFF.

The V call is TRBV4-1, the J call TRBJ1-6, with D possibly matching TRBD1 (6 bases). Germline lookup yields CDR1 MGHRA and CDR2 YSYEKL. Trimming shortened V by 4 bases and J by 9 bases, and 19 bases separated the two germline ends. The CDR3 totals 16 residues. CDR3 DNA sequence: TGCGCCAGCAGCCTCTACAGCTCGGACAGCCTTTCACCCCTCCACTTT. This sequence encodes CASSLYSSDSLSPLHF.

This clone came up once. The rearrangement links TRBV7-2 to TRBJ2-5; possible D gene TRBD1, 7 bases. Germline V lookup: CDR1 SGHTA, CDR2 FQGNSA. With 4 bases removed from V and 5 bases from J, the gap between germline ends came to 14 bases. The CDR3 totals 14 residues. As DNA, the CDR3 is TGTGCCAGCAGCTCGACGACAGGGAGGGAGACCCAGTACTTC. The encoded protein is CASSSTTGRETQYF.

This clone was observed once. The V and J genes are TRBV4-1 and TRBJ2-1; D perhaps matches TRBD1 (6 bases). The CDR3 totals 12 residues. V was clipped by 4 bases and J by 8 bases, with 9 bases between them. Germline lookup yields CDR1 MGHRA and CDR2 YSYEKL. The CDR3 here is CASSRNRDEQFF. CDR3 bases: TGCGCCAGCAGCCGAAACAGGGATGAGCAGTTCTTC.

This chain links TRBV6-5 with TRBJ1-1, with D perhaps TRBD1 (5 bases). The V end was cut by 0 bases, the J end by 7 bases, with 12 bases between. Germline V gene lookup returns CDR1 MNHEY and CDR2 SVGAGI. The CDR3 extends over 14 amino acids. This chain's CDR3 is CASSYSGRGDEAFF. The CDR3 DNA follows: TGTGCCAGCAGTTACTCCGGGAGAGGGGATGAAGCTTTCTTT.

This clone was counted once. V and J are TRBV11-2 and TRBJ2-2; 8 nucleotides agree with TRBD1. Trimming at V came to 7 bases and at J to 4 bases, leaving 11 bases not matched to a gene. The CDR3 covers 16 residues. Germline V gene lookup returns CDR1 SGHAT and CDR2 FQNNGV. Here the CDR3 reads CASTRGRSDPTGELFF. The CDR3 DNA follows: TGTGCCAGCACCAGGGGGCGGTCAGACCCCACCGGGGAGCTGTTTTTT.

The CDR3 DNA sequence: TGTGCCAGCAGGGGCCGACAGGGAGATAATTCACCCCTCCACTTT. It is translated as CASRGRQGDNSPLHF. This chain uses TRBV6-5 with TRBJ1-6; TRBD1 matches 7 bases. The CDR3 has 15 amino acids. CDR1 is MNHEY, CDR2 SVGAGI, per germline. After removal of 6 bases from V and 5 bases from J, the junction contained 7 bases not matched to a gene.

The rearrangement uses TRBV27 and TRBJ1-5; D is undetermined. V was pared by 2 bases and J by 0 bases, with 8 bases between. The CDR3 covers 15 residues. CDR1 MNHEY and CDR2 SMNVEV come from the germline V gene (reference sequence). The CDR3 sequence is CASSLGPYSNQPQHF. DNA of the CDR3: TGTGCCAGCAGTTTAGGGCCCTATAGCAATCAGCCCCAGCATTTT.

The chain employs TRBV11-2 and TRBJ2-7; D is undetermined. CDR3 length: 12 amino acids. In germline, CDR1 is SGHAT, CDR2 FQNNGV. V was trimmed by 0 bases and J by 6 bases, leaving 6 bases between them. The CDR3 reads CASSLETSEQYF. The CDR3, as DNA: TGTGCCAGCAGCTTAGAAACCAGCGAGCAGTACTTC.

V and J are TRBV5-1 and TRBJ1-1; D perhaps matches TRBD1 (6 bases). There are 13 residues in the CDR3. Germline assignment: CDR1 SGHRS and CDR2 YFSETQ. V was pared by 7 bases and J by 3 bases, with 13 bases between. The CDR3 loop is CASGREGDTEAFF. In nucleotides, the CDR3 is TGCGCCAGCGGGCGAGAGGGGGACACTGAAGCTTTCTTT. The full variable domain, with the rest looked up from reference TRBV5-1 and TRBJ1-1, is KAGVTQTPRYLIKTRGQQVTLSCSPISGHRSVSWYQQTPGQGLQFLFEYFSETQRNKGNFPGRFSGRQFSNSRSEMNVSTLELGDSALYLCASGREGDTEAFFGQGTRLTVV.

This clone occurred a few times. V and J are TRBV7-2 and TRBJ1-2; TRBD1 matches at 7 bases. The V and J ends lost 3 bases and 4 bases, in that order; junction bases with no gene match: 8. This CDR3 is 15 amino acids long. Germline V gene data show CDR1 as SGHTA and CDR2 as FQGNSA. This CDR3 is CASSFAQGGVYGYTF. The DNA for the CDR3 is TGTGCCAGCAGCTTTGCCCAGGGGGGAGTCTATGGCTACACCTTC.

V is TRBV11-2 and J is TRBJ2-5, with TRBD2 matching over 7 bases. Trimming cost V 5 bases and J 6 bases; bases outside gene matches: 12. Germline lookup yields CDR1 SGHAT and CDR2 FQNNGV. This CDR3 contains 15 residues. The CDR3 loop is CASSTIRTRVKTQYF. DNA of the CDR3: TGTGCCAGCAGCACCATACGGACTAGGGTAAAGACCCAGTACTTC.

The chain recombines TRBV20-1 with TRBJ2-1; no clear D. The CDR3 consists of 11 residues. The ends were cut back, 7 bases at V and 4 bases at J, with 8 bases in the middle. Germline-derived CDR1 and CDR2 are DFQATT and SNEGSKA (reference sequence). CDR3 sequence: CSVILYNEQFF. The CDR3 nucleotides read TGCAGTGTTATCCTGTACAATGAGCAGTTCTTC.

This CDR3 is CASSPRRLAGEKNEQFF. DNA for the CDR3: TGTGCCAGCTCACCACGGAGGCTAGCGGGGGAGAAAAATGAGCAGTTCTTC. The chain employs TRBV18 and TRBJ2-1, with 10 bases identical to TRBD2. From germline, CDR1 is KGHSH and CDR2 LQKENI. This CDR3 is built from 17 residues. Germline trimming cut 1 base from V and 7 bases from J; bases unmatched to any gene: 10.

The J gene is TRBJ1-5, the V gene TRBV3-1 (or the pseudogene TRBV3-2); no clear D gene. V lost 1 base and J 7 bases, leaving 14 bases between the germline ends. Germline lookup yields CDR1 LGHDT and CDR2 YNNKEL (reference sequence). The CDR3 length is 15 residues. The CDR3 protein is CASSQGTLGRQPQHF. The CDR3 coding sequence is TGTGCCAGCAGCCAAGGGACCCTTGGGAGGCAGCCCCAGCATTTT.

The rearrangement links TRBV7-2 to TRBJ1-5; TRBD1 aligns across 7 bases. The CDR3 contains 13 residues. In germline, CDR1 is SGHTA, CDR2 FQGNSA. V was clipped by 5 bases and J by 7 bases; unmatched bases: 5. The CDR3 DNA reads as TGTGCCAGCAGCACCTCAGGGGGACAGCCCCAGCATTTT. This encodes CASSTSGGQPQHF.

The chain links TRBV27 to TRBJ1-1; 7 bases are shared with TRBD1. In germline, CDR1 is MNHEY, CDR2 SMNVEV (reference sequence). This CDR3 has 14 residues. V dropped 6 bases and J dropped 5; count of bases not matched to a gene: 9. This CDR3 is CASRRRQGTTEAFF. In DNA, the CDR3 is TGTGCCAGCAGACGTCGACAGGGAACGACTGAAGCTTTCTTT.

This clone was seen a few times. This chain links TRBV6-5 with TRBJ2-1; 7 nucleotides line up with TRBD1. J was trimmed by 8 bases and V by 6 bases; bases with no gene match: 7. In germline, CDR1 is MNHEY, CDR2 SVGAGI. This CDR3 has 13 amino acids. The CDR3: CASRLTGNHEQFF. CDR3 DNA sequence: TGTGCCAGCAGACTGACAGGGAACCATGAGCAGTTCTTC.

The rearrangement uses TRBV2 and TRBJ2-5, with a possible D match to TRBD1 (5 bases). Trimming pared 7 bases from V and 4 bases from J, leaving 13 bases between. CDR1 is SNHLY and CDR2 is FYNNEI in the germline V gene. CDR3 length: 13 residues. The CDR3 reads CASNPRDGETQYF. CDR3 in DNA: TGTGCCAGCAACCCCAGGGATGGAGAGACCCAGTACTTC.

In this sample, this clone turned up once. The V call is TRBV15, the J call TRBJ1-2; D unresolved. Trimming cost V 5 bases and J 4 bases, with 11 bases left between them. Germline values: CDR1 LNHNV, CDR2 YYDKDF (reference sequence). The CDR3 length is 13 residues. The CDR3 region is CATSPLWSYGYTF. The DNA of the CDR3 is TGTGCCACCAGCCCGCTTTGGAGCTATGGCTACACCTTC.

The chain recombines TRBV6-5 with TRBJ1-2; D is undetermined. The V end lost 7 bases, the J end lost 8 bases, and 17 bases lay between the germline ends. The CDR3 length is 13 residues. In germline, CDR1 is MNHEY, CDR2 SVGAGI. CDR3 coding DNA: TGTGCCAGCACCATAGCGCCCGAGAGGGGCTACACCTTC. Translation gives CASTIAPERGYTF.

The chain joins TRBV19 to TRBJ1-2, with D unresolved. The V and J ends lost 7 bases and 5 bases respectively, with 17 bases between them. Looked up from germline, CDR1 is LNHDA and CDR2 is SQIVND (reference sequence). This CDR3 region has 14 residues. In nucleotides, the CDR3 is TGTGCCAGTAATAGGTTCCCGGAGTCGTATGGCTACACCTTC. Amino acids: CASNRFPESYGYTF.

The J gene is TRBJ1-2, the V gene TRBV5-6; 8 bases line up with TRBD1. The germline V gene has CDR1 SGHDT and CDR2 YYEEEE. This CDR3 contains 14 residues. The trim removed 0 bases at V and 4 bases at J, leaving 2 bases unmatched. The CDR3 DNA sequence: TGTGCCAGCAGCTTGGGACAGGGGCCCTATGGCTACACCTTC. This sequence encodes CASSLGQGPYGYTF.

The CDR3 DNA reads TGCGCCAGCTGGGGAACAGGAAAACCTTCAATGAACACTGAAGCTTTCTTT. Amino acids: CASWGTGKPSMNTEAFF. This chain uses TRBV10-2 with TRBJ1-1; D perhaps matches TRBD1 (5 bases). The CDR3 loop spans 17 amino acids. V was cut by 8 bases and J by 0 bases, with 22 bases left in between. Germline-derived CDR1 and CDR2 are WSHSY and SAAADI.

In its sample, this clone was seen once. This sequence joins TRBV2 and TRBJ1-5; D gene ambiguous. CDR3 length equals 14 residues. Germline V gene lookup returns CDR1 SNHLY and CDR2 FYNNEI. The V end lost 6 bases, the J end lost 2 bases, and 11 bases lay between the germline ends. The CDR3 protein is CASRAGWGNQPQHF. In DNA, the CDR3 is TGTGCCAGCAGGGCAGGCTGGGGCAATCAGCCCCAGCATTTT.

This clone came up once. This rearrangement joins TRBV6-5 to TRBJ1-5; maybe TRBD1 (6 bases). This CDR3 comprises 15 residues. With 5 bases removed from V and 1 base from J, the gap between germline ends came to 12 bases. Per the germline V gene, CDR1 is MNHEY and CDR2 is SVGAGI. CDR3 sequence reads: CASSPRGGSNQPQHF. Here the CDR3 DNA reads TGTGCCAGCAGTCCCCGGGGGGGCAGCAATCAGCCCCAGCATTTT.

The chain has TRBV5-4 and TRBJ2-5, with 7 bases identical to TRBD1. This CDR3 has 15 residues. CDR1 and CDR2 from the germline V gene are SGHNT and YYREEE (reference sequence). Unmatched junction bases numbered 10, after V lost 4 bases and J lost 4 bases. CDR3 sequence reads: CASSRGQAERETQYF. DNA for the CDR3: TGTGCCAGCAGCCGCGGACAGGCTGAACGAGAGACCCAGTACTTC.

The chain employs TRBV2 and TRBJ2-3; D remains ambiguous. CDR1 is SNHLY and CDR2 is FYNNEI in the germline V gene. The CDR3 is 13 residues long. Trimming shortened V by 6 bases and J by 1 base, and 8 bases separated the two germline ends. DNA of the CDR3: TGTGCCAGCAGCCCCGAGGGCACAGATACGCAGTATTTT. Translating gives CASSPEGTDTQYF. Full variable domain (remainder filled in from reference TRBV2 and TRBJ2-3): EPEVTQTPSHQVTQMGQEVILRCVPISNHLYFYWYRQILGQKVEFLVSFYNNEISEKSEIFDDQFSVERPDGSNFTLKIRSTKLEDSAMYFCASSPEGTDTQYFGPGTRLTVL.